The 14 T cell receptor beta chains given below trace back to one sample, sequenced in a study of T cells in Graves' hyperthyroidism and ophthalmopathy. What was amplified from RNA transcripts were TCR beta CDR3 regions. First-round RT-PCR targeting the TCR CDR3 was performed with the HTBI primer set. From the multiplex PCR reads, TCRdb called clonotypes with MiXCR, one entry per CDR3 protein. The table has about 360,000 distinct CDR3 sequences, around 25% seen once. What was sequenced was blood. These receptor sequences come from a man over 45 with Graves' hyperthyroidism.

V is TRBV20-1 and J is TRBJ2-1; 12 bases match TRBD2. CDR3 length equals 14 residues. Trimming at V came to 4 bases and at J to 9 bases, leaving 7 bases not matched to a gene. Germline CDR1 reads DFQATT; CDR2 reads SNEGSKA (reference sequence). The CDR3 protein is CSAMPSGRASEQFF. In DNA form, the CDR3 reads TGCAGTGCTATGCCTAGCGGGAGGGCCTCTGAGCAGTTCTTC.

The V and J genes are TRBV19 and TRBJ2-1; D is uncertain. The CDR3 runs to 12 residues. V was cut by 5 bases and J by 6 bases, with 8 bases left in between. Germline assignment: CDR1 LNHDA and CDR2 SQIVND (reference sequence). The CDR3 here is CASSVGGNEQFF. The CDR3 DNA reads TGTGCCAGTAGTGTCGGCGGCAATGAGCAGTTCTTC.

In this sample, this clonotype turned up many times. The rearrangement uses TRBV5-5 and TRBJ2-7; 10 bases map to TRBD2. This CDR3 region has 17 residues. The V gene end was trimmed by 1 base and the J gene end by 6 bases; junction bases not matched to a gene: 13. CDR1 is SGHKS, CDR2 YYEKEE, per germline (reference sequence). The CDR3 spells CASSLSFGLAVQVEQYF. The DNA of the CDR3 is TGTGCCAGCAGCTTGTCGTTCGGACTAGCGGTACAGGTCGAGCAGTACTTC. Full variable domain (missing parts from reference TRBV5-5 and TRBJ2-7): DAGVTQSPTHLIKTRGQQVTLRCSPISGHKSVSWYQQVLGQGPQFIFQYYEKEERGRGNFPDRFSARQFPNYSSELNVNALLLGDSALYLCASSLSFGLAVQVEQYFGPGTRLTVT.

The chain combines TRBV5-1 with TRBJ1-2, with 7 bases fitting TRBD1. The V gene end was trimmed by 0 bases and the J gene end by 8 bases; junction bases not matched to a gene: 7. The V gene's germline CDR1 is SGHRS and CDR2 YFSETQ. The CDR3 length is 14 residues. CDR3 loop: CASSLEEGAGGYTF. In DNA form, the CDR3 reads TGCGCCAGCAGCTTGGAAGAGGGGGCGGGAGGCTACACCTTC.

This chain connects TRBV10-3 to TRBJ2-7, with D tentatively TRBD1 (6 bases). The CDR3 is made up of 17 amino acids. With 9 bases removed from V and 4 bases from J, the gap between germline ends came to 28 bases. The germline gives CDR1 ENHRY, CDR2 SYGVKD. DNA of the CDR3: TGTGCCATTTCCTTATACACATTACAGGGTTGGGCTTACGAGCAGTACTTC. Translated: CAISLYTLQGWAYEQYF.

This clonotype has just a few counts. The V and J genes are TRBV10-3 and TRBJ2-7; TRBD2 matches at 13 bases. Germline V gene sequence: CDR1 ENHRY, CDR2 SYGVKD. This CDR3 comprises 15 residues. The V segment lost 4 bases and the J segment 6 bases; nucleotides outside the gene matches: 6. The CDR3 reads CAISVGLAGVSEQYF. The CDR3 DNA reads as TGTGCCATCAGTGTAGGACTAGCGGGAGTCTCCGAGCAGTACTTC.

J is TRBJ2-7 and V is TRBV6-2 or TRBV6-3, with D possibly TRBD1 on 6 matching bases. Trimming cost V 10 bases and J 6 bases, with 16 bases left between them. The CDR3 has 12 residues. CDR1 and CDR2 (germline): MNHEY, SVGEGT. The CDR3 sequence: CATKGGSGEQYF. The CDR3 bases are TGTGCCACCAAAGGGGGTTCGGGCGAGCAGTACTTC.

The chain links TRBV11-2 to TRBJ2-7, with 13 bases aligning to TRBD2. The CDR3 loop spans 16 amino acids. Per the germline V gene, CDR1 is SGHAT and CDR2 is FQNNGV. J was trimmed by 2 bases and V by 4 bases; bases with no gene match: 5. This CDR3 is CASSYTGTSGAYEQYF. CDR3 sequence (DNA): TGTGCCAGCAGCTACACTGGGACTAGCGGGGCCTACGAGCAGTACTTC.

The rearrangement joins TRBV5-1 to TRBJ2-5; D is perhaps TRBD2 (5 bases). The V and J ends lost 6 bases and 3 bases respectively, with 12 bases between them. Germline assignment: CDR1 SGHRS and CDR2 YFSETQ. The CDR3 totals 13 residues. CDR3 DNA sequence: TGCGCCAGCACCTCTTTGGGAGAAGAGACCCAGTACTTC. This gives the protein CASTSLGEETQYF.

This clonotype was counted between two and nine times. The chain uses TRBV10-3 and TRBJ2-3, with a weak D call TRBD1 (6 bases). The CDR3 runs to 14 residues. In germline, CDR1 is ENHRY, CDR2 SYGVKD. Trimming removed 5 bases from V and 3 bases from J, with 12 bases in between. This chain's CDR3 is CAISPGEMTDTQYF. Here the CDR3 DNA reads TGTGCCATCAGTCCAGGGGAGATGACAGATACGCAGTATTTT.

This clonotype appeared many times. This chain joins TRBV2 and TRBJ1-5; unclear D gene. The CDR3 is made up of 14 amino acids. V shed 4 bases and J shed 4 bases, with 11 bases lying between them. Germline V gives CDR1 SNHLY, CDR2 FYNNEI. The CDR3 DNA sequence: TGTGCCAGCAGTGGGGCAGGAACGAATCAGCCCCAGCATTTT. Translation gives CASSGAGTNQPQHF.

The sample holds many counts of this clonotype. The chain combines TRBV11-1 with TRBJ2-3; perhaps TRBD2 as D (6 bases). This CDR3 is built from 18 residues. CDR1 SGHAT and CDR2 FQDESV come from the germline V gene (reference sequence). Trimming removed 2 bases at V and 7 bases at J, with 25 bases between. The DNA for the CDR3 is TGTGCCAGCAGCTTAAACGGAGGCGGACTCGGGGGTATTTATACGCAGTATTTT. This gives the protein CASSLNGGGLGGIYTQYF.

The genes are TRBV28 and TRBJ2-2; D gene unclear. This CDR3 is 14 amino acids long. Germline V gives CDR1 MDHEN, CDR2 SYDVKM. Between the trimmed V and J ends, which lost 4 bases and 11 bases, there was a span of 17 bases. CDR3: CASSSPTESRELFF. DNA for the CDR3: TGTGCCAGCAGTTCCCCGACGGAGTCGAGAGAGCTGTTTTTT.

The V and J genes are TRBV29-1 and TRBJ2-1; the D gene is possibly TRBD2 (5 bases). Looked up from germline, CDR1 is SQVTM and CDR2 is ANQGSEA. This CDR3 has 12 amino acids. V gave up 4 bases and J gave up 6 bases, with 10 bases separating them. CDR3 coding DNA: TGCAGCGTTGTGACTACTGTCAATGAGCAGTTCTTC. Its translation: CSVVTTVNEQFF.